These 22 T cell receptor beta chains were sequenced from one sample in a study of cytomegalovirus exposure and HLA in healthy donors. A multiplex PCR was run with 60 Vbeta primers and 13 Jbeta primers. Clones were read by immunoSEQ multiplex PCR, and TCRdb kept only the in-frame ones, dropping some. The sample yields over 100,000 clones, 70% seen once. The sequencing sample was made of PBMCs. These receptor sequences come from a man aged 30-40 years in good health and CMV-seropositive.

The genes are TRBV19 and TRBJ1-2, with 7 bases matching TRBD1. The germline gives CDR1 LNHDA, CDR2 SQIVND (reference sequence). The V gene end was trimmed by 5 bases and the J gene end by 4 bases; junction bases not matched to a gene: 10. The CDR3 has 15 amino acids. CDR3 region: CASSPQQGRGYGYTF. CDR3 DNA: TGTGCCAGTAGTCCGCAACAGGGGCGAGGCTATGGCTACACCTTC.

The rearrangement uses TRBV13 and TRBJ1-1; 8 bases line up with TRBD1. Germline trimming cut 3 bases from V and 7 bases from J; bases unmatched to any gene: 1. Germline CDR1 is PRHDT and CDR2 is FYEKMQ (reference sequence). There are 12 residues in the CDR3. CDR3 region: CASSFGQGEAFF. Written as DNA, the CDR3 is TGTGCCAGCAGCTTTGGACAGGGTGAAGCTTTCTTT.

The CDR3 sequence: CSARTGGYNEQFF. The CDR3 bases are TGCAGCGCCCGGACAGGGGGGTACAATGAGCAGTTCTTC. This chain joins TRBV29-1 and TRBJ2-1; 10 nucleotides match TRBD1. Germline CDR1 SQVTM, CDR2 ANQGSEA. V lost 7 bases to trimming and J lost 4 bases; unmatched junction nucleotides: 4. CDR3 length: 13 amino acids.

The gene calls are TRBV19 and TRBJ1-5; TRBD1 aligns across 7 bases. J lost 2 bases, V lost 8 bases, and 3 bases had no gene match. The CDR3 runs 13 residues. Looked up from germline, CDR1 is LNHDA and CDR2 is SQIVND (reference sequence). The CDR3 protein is CASAGTGNQPQHF. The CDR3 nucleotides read TGTGCCAGTGCCGGGACAGGCAATCAGCCCCAGCATTTT.

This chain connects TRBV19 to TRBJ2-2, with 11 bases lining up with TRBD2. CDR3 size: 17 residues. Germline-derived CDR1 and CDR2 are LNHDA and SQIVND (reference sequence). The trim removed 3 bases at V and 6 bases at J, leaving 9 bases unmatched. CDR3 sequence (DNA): TGTGCCAGTAGTATGCAGCTAGCGGGAGGAGCGGCCGGGGAGCTGTTTTTT. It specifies CASSMQLAGGAAGELFF.

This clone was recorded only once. CDR3 sequence reads: CASSMFQGGEAFF. The CDR3 nucleotides read TGTGCCAGTAGTATGTTTCAGGGTGGTGAAGCTTTCTTT. This rearrangement joins TRBV19 to TRBJ1-1, with D perhaps matching TRBD1 (5 bases). Germline V gene data show CDR1 as LNHDA and CDR2 as SQIVND (reference sequence). V dropped 3 bases and J dropped 7 bases, with 12 bases sitting between them. This CDR3 contains 13 residues.

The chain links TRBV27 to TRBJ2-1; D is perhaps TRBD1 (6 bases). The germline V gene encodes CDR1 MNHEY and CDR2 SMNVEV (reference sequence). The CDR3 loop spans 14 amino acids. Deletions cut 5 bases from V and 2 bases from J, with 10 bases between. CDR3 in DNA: TGTGCCAGCAGTCTCAGGGGCACCTACAATGAGCAGTTCTTC. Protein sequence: CASSLRGTYNEQFF.

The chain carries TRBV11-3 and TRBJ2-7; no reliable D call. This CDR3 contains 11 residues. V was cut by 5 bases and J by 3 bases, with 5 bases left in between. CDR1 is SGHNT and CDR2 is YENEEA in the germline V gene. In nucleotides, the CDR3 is TGTGCCAGCAGCCGATACTACGAGCAGTACGTC. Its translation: CASSRYYEQYV.

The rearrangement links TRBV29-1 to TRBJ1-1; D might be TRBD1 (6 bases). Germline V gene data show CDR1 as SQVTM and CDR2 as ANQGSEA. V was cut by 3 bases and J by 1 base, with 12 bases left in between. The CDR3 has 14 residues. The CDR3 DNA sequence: TGCAGCGTTGATCAAACAGGGCCGAACACTGAAGCTTTCTTT. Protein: CSVDQTGPNTEAFF.

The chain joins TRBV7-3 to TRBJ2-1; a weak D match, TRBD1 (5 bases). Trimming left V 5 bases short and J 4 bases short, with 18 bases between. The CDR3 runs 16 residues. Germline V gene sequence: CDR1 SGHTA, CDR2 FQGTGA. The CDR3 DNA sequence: TGTGCCAGCAGCGCCCGATCCAGGGTACTATACAATGAGCAGTTCTTC. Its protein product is CASSARSRVLYNEQFF. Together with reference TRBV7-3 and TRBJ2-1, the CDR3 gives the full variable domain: GAGVSQTPSNKVTEKGKYVELRCDPISGHTALYWYRQSLGQGPEFLIYFQGTGAADDSGLPNDRFFAVRPEGSVSTLKIQRTERGDSAVYLCASSARSRVLYNEQFFGPGTRLTVL.

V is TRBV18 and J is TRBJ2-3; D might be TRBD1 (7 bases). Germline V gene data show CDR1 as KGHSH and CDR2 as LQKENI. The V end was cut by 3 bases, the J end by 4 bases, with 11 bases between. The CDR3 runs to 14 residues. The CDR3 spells CASSPGRGADTQYF. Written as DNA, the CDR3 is TGTGCCAGCTCACCGGGCAGGGGGGCAGATACGCAGTATTTT.

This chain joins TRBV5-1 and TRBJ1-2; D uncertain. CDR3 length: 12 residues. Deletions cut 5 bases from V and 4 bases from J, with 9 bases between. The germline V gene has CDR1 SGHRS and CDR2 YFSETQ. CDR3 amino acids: CASSSDIYGYTF. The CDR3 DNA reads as TGCGCCAGCAGTTCCGACATCTATGGCTACACCTTC.

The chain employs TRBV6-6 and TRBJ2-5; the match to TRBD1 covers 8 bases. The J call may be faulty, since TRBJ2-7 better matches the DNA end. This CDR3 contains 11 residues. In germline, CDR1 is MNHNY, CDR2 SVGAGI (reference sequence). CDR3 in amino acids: CLTGELGEQYF. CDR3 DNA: TGTTTGACAGGGGAATTAGGCGAGCAGTACTTC.

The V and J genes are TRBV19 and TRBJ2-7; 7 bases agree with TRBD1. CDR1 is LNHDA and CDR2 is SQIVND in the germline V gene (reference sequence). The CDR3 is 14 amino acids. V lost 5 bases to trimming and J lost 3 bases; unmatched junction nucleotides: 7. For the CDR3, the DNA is TGTGCCAGTAGTTTCGGGACAGACTTCTACGAGCAGTACTTC. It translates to CASSFGTDFYEQYF.

The CDR3 loop reads CAPPPGQPTGELFF. The CDR3 nucleotides read TGTGCCCCACCCCCGGGACAGCCCACCGGGGAGCTGTTTTTT. The chain combines TRBV5-3 with TRBJ2-2, with TRBD1 matching over 7 bases. TRBV5-3 falls under the ORF class, with uncertain function. This CDR3 has 14 amino acids. With V trimmed by 10 bases and J by 4 bases, 10 bases remained unmatched.

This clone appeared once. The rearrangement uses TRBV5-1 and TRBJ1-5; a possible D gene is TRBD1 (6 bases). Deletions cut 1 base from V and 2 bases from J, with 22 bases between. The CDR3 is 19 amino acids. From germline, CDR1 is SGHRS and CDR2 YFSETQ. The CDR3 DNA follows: TGCGCCAGCAGCTTGTTACCTGGGCGGGGGGCACTAGGCAATCAGCCCCAGCATTTT. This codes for CASSLLPGRGALGNQPQHF.

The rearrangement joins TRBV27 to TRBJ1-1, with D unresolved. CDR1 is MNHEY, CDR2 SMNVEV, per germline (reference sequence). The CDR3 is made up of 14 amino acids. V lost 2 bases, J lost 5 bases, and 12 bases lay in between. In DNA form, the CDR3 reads TGTGCCAGCAGTTTAATCCCCCCCGGGACTGAAGCTTTCTTT. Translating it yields CASSLIPPGTEAFF.

The DNA for the CDR3 is TGTGCCAGTAGTATGGCATCCGGACAGACGAACACCGGGGAGCTGTTTTTT. Amino acids: CASSMASGQTNTGELFF. V gene TRBV19 combines with J gene TRBJ2-2, with a possible D match to TRBD1 (6 bases). Per the germline V gene, CDR1 is LNHDA and CDR2 is SQIVND (reference sequence). The CDR3 consists of 17 residues. Deletions cut 3 bases from V and 0 bases from J, with 14 bases between.

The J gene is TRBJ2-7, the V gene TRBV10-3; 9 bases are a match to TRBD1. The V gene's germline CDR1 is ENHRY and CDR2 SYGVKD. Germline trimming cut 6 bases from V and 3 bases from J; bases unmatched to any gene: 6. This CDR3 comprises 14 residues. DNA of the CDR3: TGTGCCATCAGAGGACAGGGGAACCTCTACGAGCAGTACTTC. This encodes CAIRGQGNLYEQYF.

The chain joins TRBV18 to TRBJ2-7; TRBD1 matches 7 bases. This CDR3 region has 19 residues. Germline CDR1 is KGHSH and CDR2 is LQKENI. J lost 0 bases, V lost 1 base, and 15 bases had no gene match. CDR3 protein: CASSPLAYPGTVSSYEQYF. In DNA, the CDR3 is TGTGCCAGCTCACCACTAGCGTATCCCGGGACAGTGAGCTCCTACGAGCAGTACTTC.

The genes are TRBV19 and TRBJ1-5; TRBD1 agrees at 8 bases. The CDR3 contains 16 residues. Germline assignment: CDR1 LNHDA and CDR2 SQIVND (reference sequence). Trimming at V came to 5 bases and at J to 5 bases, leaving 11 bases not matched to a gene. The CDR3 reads CASSLRGGQGYQPQHF. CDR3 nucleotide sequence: TGTGCCAGTAGTCTACGAGGCGGACAGGGCTATCAGCCCCAGCATTTT.

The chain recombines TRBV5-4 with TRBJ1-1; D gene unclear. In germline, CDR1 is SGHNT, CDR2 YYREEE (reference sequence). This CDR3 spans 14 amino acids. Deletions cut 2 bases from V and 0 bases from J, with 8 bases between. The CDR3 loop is CASSLTGMNTEAFF. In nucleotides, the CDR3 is TGTGCCAGCAGCTTAACGGGTATGAACACTGAAGCTTTCTTT.